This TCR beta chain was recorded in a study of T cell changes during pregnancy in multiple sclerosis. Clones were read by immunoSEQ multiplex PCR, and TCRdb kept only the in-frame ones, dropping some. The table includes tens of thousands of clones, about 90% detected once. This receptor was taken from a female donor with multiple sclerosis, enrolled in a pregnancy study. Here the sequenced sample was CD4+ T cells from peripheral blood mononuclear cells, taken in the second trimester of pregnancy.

CDR3 region: CAWDLYRGGGYTF. The CDR3 region has the DNA TGTGCCTGGGATCTCTACAGGGGTGGAGGCTACACCTTC. The chain employs TRBV30 and TRBJ1-2; 7 bases fit TRBD1. CDR3 size: 13 residues. Trimming took 5 bases from V and 8 from J; bases not matched to a gene: 11. Germline-derived CDR1 and CDR2 are GTSNPN and SVGIG (reference sequence).